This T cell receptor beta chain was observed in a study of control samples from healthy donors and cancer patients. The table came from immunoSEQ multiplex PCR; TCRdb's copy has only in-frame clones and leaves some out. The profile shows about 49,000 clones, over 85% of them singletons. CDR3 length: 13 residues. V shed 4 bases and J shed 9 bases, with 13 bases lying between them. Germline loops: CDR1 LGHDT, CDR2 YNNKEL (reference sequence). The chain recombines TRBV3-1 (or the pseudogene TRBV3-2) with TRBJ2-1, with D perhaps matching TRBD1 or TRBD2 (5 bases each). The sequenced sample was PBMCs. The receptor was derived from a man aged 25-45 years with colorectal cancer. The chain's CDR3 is CASSPLGTPEQFF. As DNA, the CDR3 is TGTGCCAGCAGCCCCCTCGGGACGCCTGAGCAGTTCTTC.